The T cell receptor (beta chain) under discussion was sequenced for a study of blood T cell repertoires in COVID-19. Background on the study: Material from acute and convalescent COVID-19 was sourced from the United States, Italy and Spain.

In the source study's methods: Scientists estimated how many nucleated cells there were by amplifying reference gene primers. Assay: immunoSEQ multiplex PCR; the TCRdb copy retains only in-frame clones and omits some. The DNA was the basis for D and trimming; V, J and clone size are from that table. The sample lists 200,000 to 300,000 clones; approximately 86% were seen once. Cohort assignment relied on participant-reported clinical history. The CDR3 totals 15 residues. The germline V gene has CDR1 SGHAT and CDR2 FQNNGV. Trimming removed 1 base from V and 3 bases from J; junction bases left unmatched: 6.

The TCR was taken from a woman aged 40 to 50 with acute COVID-19. What was sequenced was PBMCs or T cells enriched from blood (not recorded which). This chain connects TRBV11-2 to TRBJ2-7, with 7 bases lining up with TRBD2. CDR3 DNA: TGTGCCAGCAGCTTAGGTACTAGCGATCTCTACGAGCAGTACTTC. Translated: CASSLGTSDLYEQYF.